The T cell receptor (beta chain) described here comes from a study of CD8+ T cells in alopecia areata. Extraction of RNA preceded its reverse transcription into cDNA, which served as the sequencing template. The protocol was immunoSEQ multiplex PCR, while the TCRdb copy is restricted to in-frame clones and leaves out a portion. Of around 190,000 clones listed, 45% to 70% are singletons. This CDR3 is 16 amino acids long. Germline V CDR1 and CDR2: SGDLS, YYNGEE. Trimming took off 6 bases at V and 6 bases at J, with 19 bases between the two ends. Specimen: CD8+ T cells sorted from blood. The J gene is TRBJ1-6, the V gene TRBV9, with a weak D call TRBD1 (5 bases). The clonotype was recovered from a human donor in good health. The DNA for the CDR3 is TGTGCCAGCACCGGGGGGAACAGCGCCCCTAATTCACCCCTCCACTTT. Amino acids: CASTGGNSAPNSPLHF. Filled out from reference TRBV9 and TRBJ1-6, the complete variable domain reads DSGVTQTPKHLITATGQRVTLRCSPRSGDLSVYWYQQSLDQGLQFLIQYYNGEERAKGNILERFSAQQFPDLHSELNLSSLELGDSALYFCASTGGNSAPNSPLHFGNGTRLTVT.